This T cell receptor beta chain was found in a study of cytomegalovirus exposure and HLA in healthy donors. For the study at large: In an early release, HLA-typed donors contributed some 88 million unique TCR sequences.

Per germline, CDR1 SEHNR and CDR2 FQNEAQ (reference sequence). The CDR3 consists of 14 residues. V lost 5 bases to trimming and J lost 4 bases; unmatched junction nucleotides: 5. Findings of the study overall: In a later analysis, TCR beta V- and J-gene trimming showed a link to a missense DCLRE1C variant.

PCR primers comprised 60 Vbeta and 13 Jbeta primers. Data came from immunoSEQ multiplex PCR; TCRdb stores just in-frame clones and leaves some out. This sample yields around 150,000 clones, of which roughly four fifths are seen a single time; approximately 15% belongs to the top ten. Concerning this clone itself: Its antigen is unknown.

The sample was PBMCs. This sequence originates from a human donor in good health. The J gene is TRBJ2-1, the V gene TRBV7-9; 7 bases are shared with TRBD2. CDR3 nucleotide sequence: TGTGCCAGCAGCCTAAGCGGGGTTTACAATGAGCAGTTCTTC. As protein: CASSLSGVYNEQFF.